The T cell receptor beta chain described here comes from a study of CD8+CD57+ T cells in acquired aplastic anemia. For the study at large: The study obtained 9 million to 13 million reads on average for CD4+ cells from healthy donors.

This clonotype was counted at least ten times. The antigen remains undetermined. Whole-study findings and limits: Statistical testing detected no significant gap in CD8+ Simpson's diversity between patients and controls.

It was genomic DNA that served as the template for profiling TCR beta VDJ and CDR3. TCRdb ran MiXCR on the reads and lists one entry per CDR3 protein. This sample has about 210,000 distinct CDR3 sequences; roughly 57% occur once, and the top ten carry approximately 30%. The receptor was derived from a human donor in good health. Sequencing was done on a sample of sorted CD4+, CD8+, or CD8+CD57+ T cells (not recorded which) from PBMCs.

This CDR3 is CASTGGGFNYGYTF. The CDR3, as DNA: TGTGCCAGCACTGGGGGAGGATTTAACTATGGCTACACCTTC. The chain has TRBV6-6 and TRBJ1-2; a possible D gene is TRBD1 (5 bases). CDR1 and CDR2 from the germline V gene are MNHNY and SVGAGI (reference sequence). V was clipped by 7 bases and J by 1 base, with 13 bases between them. This CDR3 comprises 14 residues.